This T cell receptor beta chain was retrieved from a study of regulatory T cells in long-lasting Graves disease. Time point meaning: newly diagnosed GD, antithyroid drugs for less than 3 months. PBMC RNA served as the TCR library source. This clonotype was seen ten or more times. Arm-PCR of CDR3 regions and iRepertoire HTBI primers were used to build TCR beta libraries. TCRdb recomputed calls from the multiplex PCR reads with MiXCR, one row per CDR3 protein. The table lists some 370,000 distinct CDR3 sequences, roughly 12% of them singletons. Deletions cut 3 bases from V and 0 bases from J, with 21 bases between. This CDR3 contains 19 residues. This same sample was also part of a study on T cells in Graves' hyperthyroidism and ophthalmopathy. From that paper: Ophthalmopathy cases were set apart from stable hyperthyroidism by a 13 V-J model.

J is TRBJ1-5 and V is TRBV12-3 or TRBV12-4, with TRBD1 as a possible D gene (5 bases). This receptor was identified in a woman aged 18-35 years with Graves disease. The sequencing used peripheral blood mononuclear cells (PBMCs), collected at new diagnosis, from a patient treated with antithyroid drugs. The CDR3 reads CASSFFEGTGHYSNQPQHF. CDR3 DNA sequence: TGTGCCAGCAGTTTCTTCGAGGGTACAGGCCACTATAGCAATCAGCCCCAGCATTTT.